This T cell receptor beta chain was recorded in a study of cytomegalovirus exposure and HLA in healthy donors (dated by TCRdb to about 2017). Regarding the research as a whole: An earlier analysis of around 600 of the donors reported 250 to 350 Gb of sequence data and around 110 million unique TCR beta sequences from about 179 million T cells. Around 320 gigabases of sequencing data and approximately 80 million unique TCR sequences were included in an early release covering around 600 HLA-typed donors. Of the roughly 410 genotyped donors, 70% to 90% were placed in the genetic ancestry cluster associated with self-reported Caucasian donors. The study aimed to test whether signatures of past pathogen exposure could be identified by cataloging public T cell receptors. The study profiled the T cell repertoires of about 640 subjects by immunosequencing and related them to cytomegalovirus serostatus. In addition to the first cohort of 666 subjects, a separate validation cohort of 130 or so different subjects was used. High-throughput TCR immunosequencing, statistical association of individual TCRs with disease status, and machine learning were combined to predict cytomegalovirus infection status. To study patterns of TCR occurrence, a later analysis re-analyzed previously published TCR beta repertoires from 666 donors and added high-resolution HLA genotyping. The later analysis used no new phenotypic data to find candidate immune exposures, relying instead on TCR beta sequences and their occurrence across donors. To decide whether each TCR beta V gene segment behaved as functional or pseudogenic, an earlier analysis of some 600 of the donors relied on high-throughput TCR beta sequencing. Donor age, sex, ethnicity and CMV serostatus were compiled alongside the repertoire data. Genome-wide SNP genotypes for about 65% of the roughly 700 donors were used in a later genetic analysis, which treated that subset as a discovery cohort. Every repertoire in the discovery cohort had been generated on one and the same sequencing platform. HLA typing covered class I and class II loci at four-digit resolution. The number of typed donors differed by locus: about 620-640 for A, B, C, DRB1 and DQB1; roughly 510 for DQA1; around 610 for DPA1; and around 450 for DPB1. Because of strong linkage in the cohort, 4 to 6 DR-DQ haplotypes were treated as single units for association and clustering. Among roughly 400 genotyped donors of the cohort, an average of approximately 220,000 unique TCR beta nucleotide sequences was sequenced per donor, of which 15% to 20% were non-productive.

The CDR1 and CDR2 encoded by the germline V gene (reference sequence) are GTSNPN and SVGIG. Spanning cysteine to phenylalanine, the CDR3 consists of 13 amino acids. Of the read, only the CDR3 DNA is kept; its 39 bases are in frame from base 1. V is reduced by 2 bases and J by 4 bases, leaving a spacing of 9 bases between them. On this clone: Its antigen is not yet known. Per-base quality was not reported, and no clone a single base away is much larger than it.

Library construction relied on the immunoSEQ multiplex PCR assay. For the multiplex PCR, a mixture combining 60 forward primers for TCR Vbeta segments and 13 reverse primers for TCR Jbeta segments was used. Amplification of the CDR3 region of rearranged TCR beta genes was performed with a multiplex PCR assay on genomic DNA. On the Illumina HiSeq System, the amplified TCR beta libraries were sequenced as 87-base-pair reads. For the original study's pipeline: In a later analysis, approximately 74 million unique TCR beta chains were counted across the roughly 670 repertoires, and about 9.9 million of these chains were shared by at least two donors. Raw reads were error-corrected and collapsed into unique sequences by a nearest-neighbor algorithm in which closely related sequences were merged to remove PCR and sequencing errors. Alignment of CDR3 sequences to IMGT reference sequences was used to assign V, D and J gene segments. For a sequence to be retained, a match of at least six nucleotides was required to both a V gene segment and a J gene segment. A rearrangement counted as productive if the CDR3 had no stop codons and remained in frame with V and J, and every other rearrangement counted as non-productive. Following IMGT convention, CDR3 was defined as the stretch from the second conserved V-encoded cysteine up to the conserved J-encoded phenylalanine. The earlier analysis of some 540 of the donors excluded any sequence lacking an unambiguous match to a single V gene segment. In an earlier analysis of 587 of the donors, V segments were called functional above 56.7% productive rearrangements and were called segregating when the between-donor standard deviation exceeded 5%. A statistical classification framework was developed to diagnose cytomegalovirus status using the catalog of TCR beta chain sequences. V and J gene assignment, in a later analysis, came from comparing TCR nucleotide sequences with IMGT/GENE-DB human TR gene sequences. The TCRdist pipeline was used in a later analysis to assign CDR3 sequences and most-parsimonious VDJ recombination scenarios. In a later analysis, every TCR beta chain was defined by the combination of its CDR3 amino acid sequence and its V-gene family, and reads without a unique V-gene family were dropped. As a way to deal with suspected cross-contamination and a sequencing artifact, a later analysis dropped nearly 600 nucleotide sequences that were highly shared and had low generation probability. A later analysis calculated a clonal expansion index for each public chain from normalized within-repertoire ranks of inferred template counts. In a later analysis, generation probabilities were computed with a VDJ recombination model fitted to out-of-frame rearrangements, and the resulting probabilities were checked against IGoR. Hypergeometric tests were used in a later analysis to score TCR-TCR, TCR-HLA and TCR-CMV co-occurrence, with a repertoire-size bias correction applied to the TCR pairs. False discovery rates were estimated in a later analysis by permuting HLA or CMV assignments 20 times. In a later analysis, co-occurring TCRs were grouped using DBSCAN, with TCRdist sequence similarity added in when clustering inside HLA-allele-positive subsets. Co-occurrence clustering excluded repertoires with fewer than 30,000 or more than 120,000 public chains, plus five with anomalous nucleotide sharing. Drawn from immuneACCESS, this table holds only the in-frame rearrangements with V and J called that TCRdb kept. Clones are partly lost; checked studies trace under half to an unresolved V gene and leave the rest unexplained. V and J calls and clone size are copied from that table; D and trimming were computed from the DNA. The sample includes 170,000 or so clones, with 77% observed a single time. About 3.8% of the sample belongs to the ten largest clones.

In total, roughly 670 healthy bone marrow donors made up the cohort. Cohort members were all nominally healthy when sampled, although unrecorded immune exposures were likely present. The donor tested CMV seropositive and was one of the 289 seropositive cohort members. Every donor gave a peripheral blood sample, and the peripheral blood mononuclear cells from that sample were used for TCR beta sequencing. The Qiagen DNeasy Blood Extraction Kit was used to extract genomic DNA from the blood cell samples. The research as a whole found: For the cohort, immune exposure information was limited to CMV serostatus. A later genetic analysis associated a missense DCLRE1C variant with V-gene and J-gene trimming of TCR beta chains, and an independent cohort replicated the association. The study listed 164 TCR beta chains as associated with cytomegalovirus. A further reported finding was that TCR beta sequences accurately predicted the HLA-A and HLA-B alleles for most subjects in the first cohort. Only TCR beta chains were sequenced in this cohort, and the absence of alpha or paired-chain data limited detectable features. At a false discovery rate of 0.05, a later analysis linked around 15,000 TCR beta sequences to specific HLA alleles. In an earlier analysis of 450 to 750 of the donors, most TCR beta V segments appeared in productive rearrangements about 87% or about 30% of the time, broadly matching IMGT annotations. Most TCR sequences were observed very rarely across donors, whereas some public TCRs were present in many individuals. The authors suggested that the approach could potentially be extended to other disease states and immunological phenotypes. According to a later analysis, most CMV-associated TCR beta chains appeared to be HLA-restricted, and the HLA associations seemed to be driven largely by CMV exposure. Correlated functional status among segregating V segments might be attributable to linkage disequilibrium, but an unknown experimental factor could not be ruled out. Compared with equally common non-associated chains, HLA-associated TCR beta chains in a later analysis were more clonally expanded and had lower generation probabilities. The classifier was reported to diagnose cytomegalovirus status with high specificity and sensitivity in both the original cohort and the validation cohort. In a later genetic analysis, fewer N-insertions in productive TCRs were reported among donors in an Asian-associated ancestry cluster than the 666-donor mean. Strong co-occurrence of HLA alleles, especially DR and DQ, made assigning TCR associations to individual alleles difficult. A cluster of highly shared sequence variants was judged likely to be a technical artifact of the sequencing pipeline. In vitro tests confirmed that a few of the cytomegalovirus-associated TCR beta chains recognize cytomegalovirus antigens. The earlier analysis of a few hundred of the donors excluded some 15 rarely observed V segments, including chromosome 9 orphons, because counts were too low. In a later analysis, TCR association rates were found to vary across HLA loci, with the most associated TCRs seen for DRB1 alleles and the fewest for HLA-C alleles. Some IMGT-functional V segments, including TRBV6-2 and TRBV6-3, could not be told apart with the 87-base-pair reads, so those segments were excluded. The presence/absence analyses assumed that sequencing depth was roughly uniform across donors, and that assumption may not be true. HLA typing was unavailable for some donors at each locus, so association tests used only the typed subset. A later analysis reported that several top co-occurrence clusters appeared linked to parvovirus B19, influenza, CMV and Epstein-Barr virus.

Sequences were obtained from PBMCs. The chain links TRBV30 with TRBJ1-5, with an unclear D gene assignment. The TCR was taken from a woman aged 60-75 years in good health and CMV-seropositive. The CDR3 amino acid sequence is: CAWSPGENQPQHF. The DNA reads TGTGCCTGGAGTCCCGGGGAGAATCAGCCCCAGCATTTT.